A single sample gave rise to the 25 T cell receptor beta chains below, sequenced in a study of T-cell reconstitution after alpha-beta-depleted transplantation in children. Unique molecular identifiers were incorporated when the TCRbeta library was constructed. One entry per CDR3 protein, called by TCRdb with MiXCR from the PCR reads. The table records about 590,000 distinct CDR3 sequences, over 10% of them present only once. Material: PBMCs, mostly from graft donor cells, obtained 360 days after TCRalphabeta/CD19-depleted stem cell transplant. These TCRs come from a male patient between 10 and 17 years old who had a stem cell transplant for acute myeloid leukemia, so the T cells may come from the graft donor.

This clonotype occurred many times. The chain uses TRBV20-1 and TRBJ2-3; D not resolved. Trimming left V 0 bases short and J 2 bases short, with 9 bases between. CDR1 is DFQATT, CDR2 SNEGSKA, per germline (reference sequence). This CDR3 has 14 amino acids. This CDR3 reads CSARDSRHTDTQYF. Written as DNA, the CDR3 is TGCAGTGCTAGAGATAGTCGACACACAGATACGCAGTATTTT.

The V call is TRBV7-2, the J call TRBJ2-7, with 10 bases identical to TRBD2. Unmatched junction bases numbered 4, after V lost 2 bases and J lost 3 bases. The germline gives CDR1 SGHTA, CDR2 FQGNSA. The CDR3 spans 15 residues. The CDR3 spells CASSLYTSGDYEQYF. The CDR3 region has the DNA TGTGCCAGCAGCTTATATACTAGCGGGGACTACGAGCAGTACTTC.

This clonotype was recorded a few times. The chain combines TRBV4-3 with TRBJ2-3; D possibly uses TRBD1 or TRBD2 (5 bases each). Germline V CDR1 and CDR2: LGHNA, YSLEER. The CDR3 covers 15 residues. Trimming removed 6 bases from V and 2 bases from J, with 15 bases in between. CDR3: CASRRGTQVTDTQYF. CDR3 DNA sequence: TGCGCCAGCAGGAGGGGCACCCAGGTCACAGATACGCAGTATTTT.

Ten or more counts support this clonotype. V is TRBV29-1 and J is TRBJ2-4; TRBD2 aligns across 10 bases. The CDR3 consists of 18 residues. The junction had 11 bases not matched to a gene; V was cut back by 3 bases and J by 0 bases. Looked up from germline, CDR1 is SQVTM and CDR2 is ANQGSEA. The CDR3 loop is CSVEGRLAGASAKNIQYF. Written as DNA, the CDR3 is TGCAGCGTTGAGGGGAGGCTAGCGGGAGCCTCAGCCAAAAACATTCAGTACTTC.

In its sample, this clonotype was seen many times. The V and J genes are TRBV20-1 and TRBJ2-7; D is undetermined. Trimming cost V 3 bases and J 5 bases, with 14 bases left between them. This CDR3 comprises 13 residues. CDR1 is DFQATT, CDR2 SNEGSKA, per germline (reference sequence). The CDR3 nucleotides read TGCAGTGCTAGTGGGCACTTTGAGAACGAGCAGTACTTC. Protein: CSASGHFENEQYF.

This clonotype appeared many times. The chain has TRBV27 and TRBJ2-1, with 8 bases lining up with TRBD2. Germline CDR1 MNHEY, CDR2 SMNVEV (reference sequence). The CDR3 contains 14 residues. J was trimmed by 8 bases and V by 5 bases; bases with no gene match: 8. The CDR3 DNA is TGTGCCAGCAGTCGACTAGCGATCGGGGATGAGCAGTTCTTC. This gives the protein CASSRLAIGDEQFF.

This clonotype was found a few times. The V gene is TRBV12-3 or TRBV12-4, the J gene TRBJ2-1; D perhaps matches TRBD2 (5 bases). Trimming removed 5 bases at V and 0 bases at J, with 14 bases between. This CDR3 has 16 amino acids. CDR3 sequence: CASSPRGAPSYNEQFF. CDR3 nucleotides: TGTGCCAGCAGTCCCCGGGGAGCCCCCTCCTACAATGAGCAGTTCTTC.

This clonotype was detected ten times or more. The rearrangement uses TRBV29-1 and TRBJ2-1; TRBD2 agrees at 7 bases. Unmatched junction bases numbered 3, after V lost 3 bases and J lost 1 base. This CDR3 has 14 amino acids. Germline CDR1 is SQVTM and CDR2 is ANQGSEA. The DNA of the CDR3 is TGCAGCGTTGATGGGGGGGGATCCTACAATGAGCAGTTCTTC. This translates into CSVDGGGSYNEQFF.

This clonotype was counted only a few times. The CDR3 DNA sequence: TGCGCCAGCAGCACCGTAGCGGGACAAAACACCGGGGAGCTGTTTTTT. This sequence encodes CASSTVAGQNTGELFF. This sequence joins TRBV4-3 and TRBJ2-2; TRBD2 matches 8 bases. CDR1 LGHNA and CDR2 YSLEER come from the germline V gene. J was trimmed by 2 bases and V by 5 bases; bases with no gene match: 7. The CDR3 is 16 residues long.

This chain uses TRBV27 with TRBJ2-1; 13 nucleotides agree with TRBD2. CDR1 is MNHEY and CDR2 is SMNVEV in the germline V gene (reference sequence). The CDR3 runs to 16 residues. V lost 0 bases to trimming and J lost 8 bases; unmatched junction nucleotides: 4. The DNA of the CDR3 is TGTGCCAGCAGTTTATCAACTAGCGGGAGGGAGTATGAGCAGTTCTTC. Protein sequence: CASSLSTSGREYEQFF.

This clonotype appeared a few times. The V gene is TRBV7-2, the J gene TRBJ2-7; D is unresolved. CDR1 and CDR2 (germline): SGHTA, FQGNSA. Trimming took off 4 bases at V and 4 bases at J, with 8 bases between the two ends. The CDR3 loop spans 12 amino acids. The CDR3 region is CASSSMGYEQYF. CDR3 DNA: TGTGCCAGCAGCTCCATGGGGTACGAGCAGTACTTC. Supplemented by reference TRBV7-2 and TRBJ2-7, the full variable domain reads GAGVSQSPSNKVTEKGKDVELRCDPISGHTALYWYRQSLGQGLEFLIYFQGNSAPDKSGLPSDRFSAERTGGSVSTLTIQRTQQEDSAVYLCASSSMGYEQYFGPGTRLTVT.

There are a few counts of this clonotype. The chain combines TRBV28 with TRBJ2-3, with 14 bases lining up with TRBD2. The germline V gene encodes CDR1 MDHEN and CDR2 SYDVKM. The CDR3 totals 20 residues. V dropped 6 bases and J dropped 1; count of bases not matched to a gene: 15. The CDR3 nucleotides are TGTGCCAGCAGCTTCCTGGACTCAGGACTAGCGGGAGGCCGCACAGATACGCAGTATTTT. Its translation is CASSFLDSGLAGGRTDTQYF.

This clonotype was seen at least ten times. For the CDR3, the DNA is TGTGCCAGCAGCTGGGACAGGGGGGGTCAAGAGACCCAGTACTTC. Translated: CASSWDRGGQETQYF. The V gene is TRBV7-2, the J gene TRBJ2-5; 11 bases line up with TRBD1. The junction had 3 bases not matched to a gene; V was cut back by 4 bases and J by 2 bases. The CDR3 has 15 residues. Per germline, CDR1 SGHTA and CDR2 FQGNSA.

This rearrangement joins TRBV20-1 to TRBJ2-4; perhaps TRBD2 as D (5 bases). V was trimmed by 6 bases and J by 1 base, leaving 13 bases between them. CDR3 size: 14 residues. From germline, CDR1 is DFQATT and CDR2 SNEGSKA (reference sequence). The chain's CDR3 is CSAPRPGAKNIQYF. For the CDR3, the DNA is TGCAGTGCCCCCCGTCCGGGGGCCAAAAACATTCAGTACTTC.

The sample holds a few counts of this clonotype. The chain employs TRBV20-1 and TRBJ1-5; 7 bases are a match to TRBD1. V shed 2 bases and J 2 bases; nucleotides not matched to a gene: 0. CDR1 and CDR2 (germline): DFQATT, SNEGSKA (reference sequence). The CDR3 loop spans 13 amino acids. DNA of the CDR3: TGCAGTGCTAGAAGGGGGCGCAATCAGCCCCAGCATTTT. Protein sequence: CSARRGRNQPQHF.

This clonotype was observed a few times. V usage is TRBV29-1 and J usage is TRBJ1-1; TRBD1 agrees at 8 bases. This CDR3 contains 14 residues. Trimming took 5 bases from V and 5 from J; bases not matched to a gene: 10. Germline V CDR1 and CDR2: SQVTM, ANQGSEA. The CDR3 protein is CSVPRGRQGTEAFF. CDR3 bases: TGCAGCGTTCCCAGGGGGAGACAGGGGACTGAAGCTTTCTTT.

This chain uses TRBV11-2 with TRBJ2-7; 14 bases line up with TRBD2. CDR3 length: 18 amino acids. CDR1 and CDR2 (germline): SGHAT, FQNNGV. V dropped 1 base and J dropped 2; count of bases not matched to a gene: 7. The CDR3 nucleotides are TGTGCCAGCAGCTTAGTGGCCCGGACTAGCGGGAGGACCTACGAGCAGTACTTC. Amino acids: CASSLVARTSGRTYEQYF.

This clonotype was observed a few times. The chain employs TRBV7-3 and TRBJ2-1; D perhaps matches TRBD2 (5 bases). Germline-derived CDR1 and CDR2 are SGHTA and FQGTGA. With 1 base removed from V and 0 bases from J, the gap between germline ends came to 7 bases. The length of the CDR3 is 15 residues. CDR3 region: CASSLKLDSYNEQFF. Written as DNA, the CDR3 is TGTGCCAGCAGCTTAAAACTAGACTCCTACAATGAGCAGTTCTTC.

This clonotype was counted only a few times. The V gene is TRBV28, the J gene TRBJ2-3; weak D call: TRBD1 (7 bases). This CDR3 comprises 15 residues. V gave up 7 bases and J gave up 3 bases, with 17 bases separating them. Per germline, CDR1 MDHEN and CDR2 SYDVKM. The CDR3 is CASTFGAGGTDTQYF. CDR3 DNA: TGTGCCAGCACCTTCGGGGCAGGGGGGACAGATACGCAGTATTTT. Using reference TRBV28 and TRBJ2-3 for the parts outside the CDR3, the full variable domain is DVKVTQSSRYLVKRTGEKVFLECVQDMDHENMFWYRQDPGLGLRLIYFSYDVKMKEKGDIPEGYSVSREKKERFSLILESASTNQTSMYLCASTFGAGGTDTQYFGPGTRLTVL.

This chain uses TRBV11-1 with TRBJ2-1; 14 nucleotides line up with TRBD2. Trimming took 7 bases from V and 2 from J; bases not matched to a gene: 16. CDR3 size: 20 residues. CDR1 is SGHAT, CDR2 FQDESV, per germline (reference sequence). For the CDR3, the DNA is TGTGCCAGCACCTTCTCTAGACTAGCGGGAGGGCCCTCGACCTACAATGAGCAGTTCTTC. Translation: CASTFSRLAGGPSTYNEQFF.

This clonotype showed up just a few times. The chain joins TRBV12-3 or TRBV12-4 to TRBJ2-5; 13 nucleotides agree with TRBD2. With 4 bases clipped from V and 4 bases from J, the junction kept 9 bases outside the gene matches. This CDR3 has 17 amino acids. The CDR3 DNA reads TGTGCCAGCAGTTCTTTGGGACTAGCGGGAAGAGGAGAGACCCAGTACTTC. Residues: CASSSLGLAGRGETQYF.

This clonotype was recorded at least ten times. This chain connects TRBV28 to TRBJ2-7; TRBD1 or TRBD2 may be the D gene (6 bases each). The CDR3 runs to 14 residues. The V gene's germline CDR1 is MDHEN and CDR2 SYDVKM. V was clipped by 6 bases and J by 7 bases, with 19 bases between them. CDR3 in amino acids: CASSLLIQGGEQYF. CDR3 DNA sequence: TGTGCCAGCAGCCTATTAATACAGGGAGGTGAGCAGTACTTC.

The chain is built from TRBV6-5 and TRBJ1-1; TRBD1 matches 7 bases. Germline loops: CDR1 MNHEY, CDR2 SVGAGI. This CDR3 has 16 residues. Losses at the gene ends were 2 bases for V and 0 bases for J; bases not matched to a gene: 6. As DNA, the CDR3 is TGTGCCAGCAGTTACGGGACAGTATTTGTGAACACTGAAGCTTTCTTT. Its protein is CASSYGTVFVNTEAFF.

The chain joins TRBV30 to TRBJ2-1, with 8 bases matching TRBD2. The CDR3 runs to 14 residues. Per the germline V gene, CDR1 is GTSNPN and CDR2 is SVGIG (reference sequence). Trimming took 3 bases from V and 0 from J; bases not matched to a gene: 1. The CDR3 bases are TGTGCCTGGAGCGGGACTAGCTCCTACAATGAGCAGTTCTTC. Translation: CAWSGTSSYNEQFF.

This clonotype was recorded many times. CDR3 residues: CASSPTWLGQFF. CDR3 in DNA: TGTGCCAGCAGCCCTACATGGCTTGGGCAGTTCTTC. J is TRBJ2-1 and V is TRBV12-3 or TRBV12-4, with D unclear. Trimming took off 6 bases at V and 12 bases at J, with 15 bases between the two ends. This CDR3 region has 12 residues.